This is a list of T cell receptor beta chains from one sample in a study of OX40 agonist ivuxolimab in advanced cancers. Clones were sequenced by immunoSEQ multiplex PCR, and TCRdb holds only the in-frame ones, with some missing. The sample shows tens of thousands of clones, around 84% of them seen only once. The sequences come from CD4+ or CD8+ T cells sorted from blood, collected in a trial of the OX40 agonist ivuxolimab. Receptors were obtained from an adult with an advanced solid tumor such as melanoma, head and neck, liver or kidney cancer. Both conserved end residues are part of each CDR3. A D gene is named only where the DNA matches it firmly. The size field is filled for only some rows; it gives once, few, many or a size class.

D gene: NA
J gene: TRBJ2-7
clone size: once
V gene: TRBV7-2
CDR3 DNA: TGTGCCAGCAGCTTATTCGCCTCCTACGAGCAGTACTTC
CDR3 protein: CASSLFASYEQYF

D gene: NA
J gene: TRBJ1-1
clone size: NA
V gene: TRBV12-5
CDR3 DNA: TGTGCTAGCCAGGCTGACACTGAAGCTTTCTTT
CDR3 protein: CASQADTEAFF

D gene: NA
J gene: TRBJ2-7
clone size: NA
V gene: TRBV12-5
CDR3 DNA: TGTGCTAGTGGACCGGGACAGGCGGGAGTGTACGAGCAGTACTTC
CDR3 protein: CASGPGQAGVYEQYF

D gene: NA
J gene: TRBJ1-1
clone size: NA
V gene: TRBV7-9
CDR3 DNA: TGTGCCAGCAGCCTGGCGGGAGGGGCAGGAGCTTTCTTT
CDR3 protein: CASSLAGGAGAFF

D gene: NA
J gene: TRBJ1-6
clone size: NA
V gene: TRBV5-1
CDR3 DNA: TGCGCCAGCAGCTTGTTGGAACTAGAGGGGAATTCACCCCTCCACTTT
CDR3 protein: CASSLLELEGNSPLHF

D gene: NA
J gene: TRBJ1-2
clone size: NA
V gene: TRBV23-1
CDR3 DNA: TGCGCCAGCAGGCGATATCCTGACAGGCCTTCGATCTACTTC
CDR3 protein: CASRRYPDRPSIYF

D gene: TRBD1
J gene: TRBJ2-7
clone size: NA
V gene: TRBV7-2
CDR3 DNA: TGTGCCAGCAGCCCAAAAGGACAGGGCTCCTACGAGCAGTACTTC
CDR3 protein: CASSPKGQGSYEQYF

D gene: NA
J gene: TRBJ1-2
clone size: NA
V gene: TRBV19
CDR3 DNA: TGTGCCAGTAGTAAAGTTGGCTATGGCTACACCTTC
CDR3 protein: CASSKVGYGYTF

D gene: TRBD1
J gene: TRBJ1-2
clone size: NA
V gene: TRBV6-5
CDR3 DNA: TGTGCCAGCAGTTACCCCCAGGGGGCAAGCTATGGCTACACCTTC
CDR3 protein: CASSYPQGASYGYTF

D gene: NA
J gene: TRBJ1-1
clone size: NA
V gene: TRBV6-5
CDR3 DNA: TGTGCCAGCAGGGAAGGGGGCACTGAAGCTTTCTTT
CDR3 protein: CASREGGTEAFF

D gene: TRBD1
J gene: TRBJ2-3
clone size: NA
V gene: TRBV6-1
CDR3 DNA: TGTGCCAGCATACCGGGACAGGGCCCCACAGATACGCAGTATTTT
CDR3 protein: CASIPGQGPTDTQYF

D gene: NA
J gene: TRBJ1-4
clone size: NA
V gene: TRBV4-3
CDR3 DNA: TGCGCCAGCAGCCCACAGGGCGGGGTGCCCCGGGAAAAACTGTTTTTT
CDR3 protein: CASSPQGGVPREKLFF

D gene: NA
J gene: TRBJ1-3
clone size: NA
V gene: TRBV5-1
CDR3 DNA: TGCGCCAGCAGCTTAGGGACACGCGGAAACACCATATATTTT
CDR3 protein: CASSLGTRGNTIYF

D gene: NA
J gene: TRBJ1-4
clone size: NA
V gene: TRBV5-1
CDR3 DNA: TGCGCCAGCAGCTCCCAGGGAGCGGGGTCTAATGAAAAACTGTTTTTT
CDR3 protein: CASSSQGAGSNEKLFF

D gene: TRBD1
J gene: TRBJ2-7
clone size: NA
V gene: TRBV29-1
CDR3 DNA: TGCAGCGTGGAAGGGACAGGGGAGGCCTACGAGCAGTACTTC
CDR3 protein: CSVEGTGEAYEQYF

D gene: TRBD1
J gene: TRBJ2-1
clone size: NA
V gene: TRBV19
CDR3 DNA: TGTGCCAGTAGTAGAACAGGGGACAATGAGCAGTTCTTC
CDR3 protein: CASSRTGDNEQFF

D gene: TRBD2
J gene: TRBJ2-1
clone size: NA
V gene: TRBV5-1
CDR3 DNA: TGCGCCAGCAGCCCAAGGACTAGCGGGGGGACCTACAATGAGCAGTTCTTC
CDR3 protein: CASSPRTSGGTYNEQFF

D gene: NA
J gene: TRBJ1-5
clone size: NA
V gene: TRBV18
CDR3 DNA: TGTGCCAGCTCACCACAGGGCTCGAATCAGCCCCAGCATTTT
CDR3 protein: CASSPQGSNQPQHF

D gene: NA
J gene: TRBJ2-2
clone size: once
V gene: TRBV19
CDR3 DNA: TGTGCCAGTAAGAGGGTCTGGAACACCGGGGAGCTGTTTTTT
CDR3 protein: CASKRVWNTGELFF

D gene: NA
J gene: TRBJ1-4
clone size: NA
V gene: TRBV2
CDR3 DNA: TGTGCCAGCAGTAGAAGCTTTACAGATGAAAAACTGTTTTTT
CDR3 protein: CASSRSFTDEKLFF

D gene: TRBD2
J gene: TRBJ2-3
clone size: NA
V gene: TRBV19
CDR3 DNA: TGTGCCAGTAGTATGACTAGCGGGGTCACAGATACGCAGTATTTT
CDR3 protein: CASSMTSGVTDTQYF

D gene: NA
J gene: TRBJ2-7
clone size: NA
V gene: TRBV6-5
CDR3 DNA: TGTGCCAGCAGTTACGAGGATCTTCCCTACGAGCAGTACTTC
CDR3 protein: CASSYEDLPYEQYF

D gene: NA
J gene: TRBJ1-6
clone size: NA
V gene: TRBV7-2
CDR3 DNA: TGTGCCAGCAGCTTAGCGTCAGGGAGGGAGAATTCACCCCTCCACTTT
CDR3 protein: CASSLASGRENSPLHF

D gene: TRBD2
J gene: TRBJ2-3
clone size: NA
V gene: TRBV4-3
CDR3 DNA: TGCGCCAGCAGCCACCTGGCGGGGGGCCTCGCAGATACGCAGTATTTT
CDR3 protein: CASSHLAGGLADTQYF

D gene: NA
J gene: TRBJ1-5
clone size: NA
V gene: TRBV7-9
CDR3 DNA: TGTGCCAGCAGCTTAGCAAACAATCAGCCCCAGCATTTT
CDR3 protein: CASSLANNQPQHF

D gene: TRBD1
J gene: TRBJ1-1
clone size: NA
V gene: TRBV7-9
CDR3 DNA: TGTGCCAGCACCAGGACAGGGGGCACTGAAGCTTTCTTT
CDR3 protein: CASTRTGGTEAFF

D gene: TRBD1
J gene: TRBJ1-2
clone size: NA
V gene: TRBV25-1
CDR3 DNA: TGTGCCAGCAGTCCCCACAGGGGGGATGTCGGCTACACCTTC
CDR3 protein: CASSPHRGDVGYTF

D gene: NA
J gene: TRBJ2-3
clone size: NA
V gene: TRBV12-5
CDR3 DNA: TGTGCTAGTGGTCCTTTAACGTTCGGGGATACGCAGTATTTT
CDR3 protein: CASGPLTFGDTQYF

D gene: TRBD1
J gene: TRBJ1-4
clone size: once
V gene: TRBV6-5
CDR3 DNA: TGTGCCAGCAGAACAGGGGGCGATGAAAAACTGTTTTTT
CDR3 protein: CASRTGGDEKLFF

D gene: TRBD1
J gene: TRBJ2-5
clone size: NA
V gene: TRBV7-3
CDR3 DNA: TGTGCCAGCAGCATGACAGGGACGATCGGGGAGACCCAGTACTTC
CDR3 protein: CASSMTGTIGETQYF

D gene: TRBD1
J gene: TRBJ2-4
clone size: NA
V gene: TRBV18
CDR3 DNA: TGTGCCAGCTCGTCCGGGACAGTCACCTACATTCAGTACTTC
CDR3 protein: CASSSGTVTYIQYF

D gene: TRBD1
J gene: TRBJ1-2
clone size: NA
V gene: TRBV5-1
CDR3 DNA: TGCGCCAGCAGCTTGGCACTATTGGCAGGGGGCTATGGCTACACCTTC
CDR3 protein: CASSLALLAGGYGYTF

D gene: TRBD1
J gene: TRBJ2-1
clone size: NA
V gene: TRBV7-2
CDR3 DNA: TGTGCCAGCAGCTTAGTTCGGGACAGGGTCAATGAGCAGTTCTTC
CDR3 protein: CASSLVRDRVNEQFF

D gene: NA
J gene: TRBJ1-1
clone size: NA
V gene: TRBV7-2
CDR3 DNA: TGTGCCAGCAGCTTAGTGGCGGAATTGAACACTGAAGCTTTCTTT
CDR3 protein: CASSLVAELNTEAFF

D gene: NA
J gene: TRBJ1-2
clone size: NA
V gene: TRBV18
CDR3 DNA: TGTGCCAGCTCGGAACAAGACGGGAACTATGGCTACACCTTC
CDR3 protein: CASSEQDGNYGYTF

D gene: TRBD1
J gene: TRBJ2-3
clone size: NA
V gene: TRBV2
CDR3 DNA: TGTGCCGGATACAGGGGATATAAAGGGCCAAACACAGATACGCAGTATTTT
CDR3 protein: CAGYRGYKGPNTDTQYF

D gene: NA
J gene: TRBJ1-1
clone size: NA
V gene: TRBV4-3
CDR3 DNA: TGCGCCAGCAGCCAAGATGGTTTGAAGGGAATGGGCACTGAAGCTTTCTTT
CDR3 protein: CASSQDGLKGMGTEAFF

D gene: NA
J gene: TRBJ1-1
clone size: NA
V gene: TRBV6-4
CDR3 DNA: TGTGCCAGCAGTCAGGACAGGAACACTGAAGCTTTCTTT
CDR3 protein: CASSQDRNTEAFF

D gene: NA
J gene: TRBJ1-1
clone size: NA
V gene: TRBV5-1
CDR3 DNA: TGCGCCAGCAGCTTGGGGACATTTAACACTGAAGCTTTCTTT
CDR3 protein: CASSLGTFNTEAFF

D gene: TRBD2
J gene: TRBJ2-3
clone size: NA
V gene: TRBV10-3
CDR3 DNA: TGTGCCATCAGCCCTGCGGGGGGGCGAGGGGCAGATACGCAGTATTTT
CDR3 protein: CAISPAGGRGADTQYF

D gene: TRBD2
J gene: TRBJ2-5
clone size: NA
V gene: TRBV18
CDR3 DNA: TGTGCCAGCTCACCACCGACCGGGGGGATCCGAGAGACCCAGTACTTC
CDR3 protein: CASSPPTGGIRETQYF

D gene: NA
J gene: TRBJ2-2
clone size: NA
V gene: TRBV19
CDR3 DNA: TGTGCCAGTAGTGCCCAAAGGGTGGGCACCGGGGAGCTGTTTTTT
CDR3 protein: CASSAQRVGTGELFF

D gene: NA
J gene: TRBJ2-2
clone size: NA
V gene: TRBV5-1
CDR3 DNA: TGCGCCAGCAGCCCCTGGGCAGGAAAAACCGGGGAGCTGTTTTTT
CDR3 protein: CASSPWAGKTGELFF

D gene: TRBD1
J gene: TRBJ1-1
clone size: NA
V gene: TRBV4-2
CDR3 DNA: TGTGCCAGCAGCCAAGGACAGGGGGGCACTGAAGCTTTCTTT
CDR3 protein: CASSQGQGGTEAFF

D gene: NA
J gene: TRBJ2-7
clone size: once
V gene: TRBV4-3
CDR3 DNA: TGCGCCAGCAGCCAAGTAATATCGTCAGGCTACGAGCAGTACTTC
CDR3 protein: CASSQVISSGYEQYF

D gene: TRBD2
J gene: TRBJ2-5
clone size: NA
V gene: TRBV9
CDR3 DNA: TGTGCCAGCAGCGTAGGAGCCGGGGGGGCCGGAAAGACCCAGTACTTC
CDR3 protein: CASSVGAGGAGKTQYF

D gene: TRBD2
J gene: TRBJ2-3
clone size: NA
V gene: TRBV7-6
CDR3 DNA: TGTGCCAGCAGCTTAGTCGGGGGGAGCACAGATACGCAGTATTTT
CDR3 protein: CASSLVGGSTDTQYF

D gene: NA
J gene: TRBJ1-1
clone size: NA
V gene: TRBV7-9
CDR3 DNA: TGTGCCAGCAGCCAATGGTCGGGAAACACTGAAGCTTTCTTT
CDR3 protein: CASSQWSGNTEAFF

D gene: NA
J gene: TRBJ1-1
clone size: NA
V gene: TRBV4-1
CDR3 DNA: TGCGCCAGCAGCCAAGGAAGAGGGCGGAGCGGTGAAGCTTTCTTT
CDR3 protein: CASSQGRGRSGEAFF

D gene: TRBD2
J gene: TRBJ2-2
clone size: few
V gene: TRBV6-6
CDR3 DNA: TGTGCCAGCAACTTAGCGGGGGGAGCGAACACCGGGGAGCTGTTTTTT
CDR3 protein: CASNLAGGANTGELFF

D gene: NA
J gene: TRBJ2-7
clone size: NA
V gene: TRBV5-6
CDR3 DNA: TGTGCCAGCAGCTTGGATCCTGGCAGGGGAGGCGAGCAGTACTTC
CDR3 protein: CASSLDPGRGGEQYF

D gene: NA
J gene: TRBJ1-1
clone size: few
V gene: TRBV2
CDR3 DNA: TGTGCCAGCAGGACAACAGGGATGAACACTGAAGCTTTCTTT
CDR3 protein: CASRTTGMNTEAFF

D gene: TRBD2
J gene: TRBJ2-1
clone size: NA
V gene: TRBV27
CDR3 DNA: TGTGCCAGCAGTTTAACCCCTCTGTGGGGGGGATACAATGAGCAGTTCTTC
CDR3 protein: CASSLTPLWGGYNEQFF

D gene: TRBD1
J gene: TRBJ1-3
clone size: NA
V gene: TRBV5-5
CDR3 DNA: TGTGCCAGCAGCTCCGGGACAGTCTCTGGAAACACCATATATTTT
CDR3 protein: CASSSGTVSGNTIYF

D gene: TRBD2
J gene: TRBJ2-3
clone size: once
V gene: TRBV13
CDR3 DNA: TGTGCCAGCAGCATTCCCCGGGGGGCGCAGTATTTT
CDR3 protein: CASSIPRGAQYF

D gene: NA
J gene: TRBJ2-2
clone size: once
V gene: TRBV28
CDR3 DNA: TGTGCCACCCACGGGTGGGGGGCAGGTACCGGGGAGCTGTTTTTT
CDR3 protein: CATHGWGAGTGELFF

D gene: NA
J gene: TRBJ2-7
clone size: NA
V gene: TRBV11-2
CDR3 DNA: TGTGCCAGCAGCTATATAGGTTACGAGCAGTACTTC
CDR3 protein: CASSYIGYEQYF

D gene: NA
J gene: TRBJ2-5
clone size: NA
V gene: TRBV6-6
CDR3 DNA: TGTGCCAGCAGTTACGCGGACAGCCAAGAGACCCAGTACTTC
CDR3 protein: CASSYADSQETQYF

D gene: NA
J gene: TRBJ1-1
clone size: NA
V gene: TRBV10-1
CDR3 DNA: TGCGCCAGCAGTGAGCGGGTTGATCCCACTGAAGCTTTCTTT
CDR3 protein: CASSERVDPTEAFF